This T cell receptor (beta chain) was documented in a study of T cell responses to AZD1222 COVID-19 vaccine (dated by TCRdb to the early 2020s). Context from the whole study: TCR sequencing was performed for roughly 250 trial participants, of whom around 210 were given two doses of AZD1222 and approximately 25 were given two doses of MenACWY control vaccine. Trial participants were enrolled by age into subgroups of 18-55, 56-69 and 70-plus years, and roughly 160, 29 and 62 TCR-sequenced participants, respectively, were included in these subgroups. The paper as a whole reports these results and caveats: A significant rise in spike-specific TCR breadth and depth was observed after two AZD1222 doses relative to day 0 and relative to MenACWY recipients. Reportedly, almost half of the unique spike-specific TCRs recognized epitopes lying outside the regions that are mutated in the B.1.351 and B.1.1.7 variants. CD4 TCRs associated with the vaccine covered the entire spike protein, and the dominant responses were in regions 160-218 and 743-854. No day 14 peak-response samples were available, so repertoires were characterized only after the peak T cell response. Conclusions about previously exposed vaccinees are limited because only a handful of AZD1222 recipients were SARS-CoV-2 seropositive at baseline. In the small 56-69-year group, the increase in depth fell short of significance, most likely because of low power. Participants were mostly white British, with more females than males. The authors suggested clonal diversity may have been underestimated.

The CDR3 regions of human TCRbeta chains were analyzed by immunosequencing. In the original analysis: Repertoire TCRs were checked for matches against a reference library of SARS-CoV-2-specific TCRs that had been generated using the MIRA antigen-specificity platform. Breadth meant the fraction of unique TCRs that were SARS-CoV-2-associated, whereas depth meant the fraction of total T cells that were SARS-CoV-2-associated. Using the MIRA data, each spike-specific TCR was mapped to the spike region that the TCR reacts to and placed in a CD4 or CD8 class. Log10-transformed breadth and depth values were compared by one-way ANOVA with Sidak's multiple comparisons tests. The immuneACCESS repertoire file appears here via TCRdb, limited to in-frame rearrangements. These files lack a portion of the clones; in checked studies, under half of the deficit traces to unresolved V genes, and the cause of the others is not known. That table gives V, J and clone size, and the DNA gave D and trimming. This sample gives roughly 8,000 clones in total; around 87% of them show up just once. The leading ten clones occupy under 8.5% of the sample.

The time point label, read with the paper, signifies: about 28 days (+/-7) after the second vaccine dose. Because spike-specific TCR depth and breadth did not differ between the two schedules, AZD1222 recipients who got a second dose at roughly 4 weeks were pooled with those who got a second dose at roughly 12 weeks. Samples from vaccinated people were obtained from the UK trials COV001 and COV002, which included a single-blind randomized controlled phase 2/3 trial of AZD1222 (ChAdOx1 nCoV-19) in healthy adults. For TCRbeta chain sequencing, PBMC samples from trial participants were taken at day 0 and at day 28 after the second dose. On this clone itself: The antigen this receptor binds is unknown. No much larger clone exists at a distance of one base, and base qualities are not known.

From cysteine to phenylalanine, the CDR3 is 16 amino acids long. Just the 48-base CDR3 DNA is kept, in frame starting at base 1. CDR1 and CDR2, looked up from the germline V gene (reference sequence), are PRHDT and FYEKMQ. Compared with germline, V lacks 3 bases and J lacks 2 bases; bases without a gene match: 5. The TCR comes from an adult who received the AZD1222 COVID-19 vaccine. The sequence links TRBV13 to TRBJ2-1, with 9 central nucleotides matching TRBD2. The specimen was peripheral blood, collected 28 days after the second AZD1222 dose. The CDR3 in this case is CASSFEAGGTYNEQFF. In nucleotide form, the sequence is TGTGCCAGCAGCTTCGAAGCGGGGGGAACCTACAATGAGCAGTTCTTC.